The 5 T cell receptor beta chains presented below share a single source sample, sequenced in a study of somatic mutations in cytotoxic T cells in rheumatoid arthritis. Only in-frame clones appear in the TCRdb table, and some are missing; sequencing was by immunoSEQ multiplex PCR. Found here are some 8,700 clones, roughly 75% of them singletons; the top ten hold roughly 37%. Specimen: CD8+ T cells sorted from blood. These receptors all come from an adult with rheumatoid arthritis.

The gene calls are TRBV2 and TRBJ2-2; 7 nucleotides match TRBD1. Germline trimming cut 5 bases from V and 4 bases from J; bases unmatched to any gene: 7. The germline gives CDR1 SNHLY, CDR2 FYNNEI. The CDR3 length is 15 residues. CDR3 amino acids: CASSPTGVGTGELFF. In DNA, the CDR3 is TGTGCCAGCAGTCCAACAGGGGTTGGCACCGGGGAGCTGTTTTTT.

The chain is built from TRBV4-3 and TRBJ2-7; possibly TRBD2 for D (5 bases). CDR1 LGHNA and CDR2 YSLEER come from the germline V gene. This CDR3 has 16 amino acids. V was clipped by 4 bases and J by 4 bases, with 20 bases between them. The CDR3 nucleotides read TGCGCCAGCAGCCCTGAGTGGGAGTGGCGGAGATACGAGCAGTACTTC. This gives the protein CASSPEWEWRRYEQYF.

The V and J genes are TRBV5-6 and TRBJ1-1, with D perhaps matching TRBD1 (5 bases). CDR3 length: 15 amino acids. Germline CDR1 reads SGHDT; CDR2 reads YYEEEE. V shed 0 bases and J shed 4 bases, with 13 bases lying between them. CDR3 in amino acids: CASSLAGQGPTEAFF. Here the CDR3 DNA reads TGTGCCAGCAGCTTGGCCGGGCAGGGACCCACTGAAGCTTTCTTT.

This clone was observed a few times. The chain is built from TRBV5-8 and TRBJ1-2; D ambiguous. With 1 base removed from V and 3 bases from J, the gap between germline ends came to 10 bases. Germline values: CDR1 SGHTS, CDR2 YDEGEE. CDR3 size: 14 residues. CDR3 nucleotides: TGTGCCAGCAGCTTGAGGGCGTCGGACTATGGCTACACCTTC. Its protein product is CASSLRASDYGYTF.

This clone occurred a few times. The chain couples TRBV28 to TRBJ2-5; D is perhaps TRBD1 or TRBD2 (5 bases each). CDR3 size: 18 residues. Germline V CDR1 and CDR2: MDHEN, SYDVKM. The germline V and J ends were trimmed by 4 bases and 0 bases, with 21 bases remaining between them. The CDR3 DNA is TGTGCCAGCAGTTGTTGGGACCCCCGTCGGTATAACCAAGAGACCCAGTACTTC. It codes for CASSCWDPRRYNQETQYF.